These 5 T cell receptor beta chains were sequenced from one sample in a study of T cell changes during pregnancy in multiple sclerosis. Sequenced by immunoSEQ multiplex PCR; TCRdb stores in-frame clones only, minus some. The sample includes 85,000 to 100,000 clones, around 92% of them seen just once. This specimen consisted of peripheral blood, obtained in the first trimester of pregnancy. These TCRs come from a female donor with multiple sclerosis, enrolled in a pregnancy study.

The chain recombines TRBV28 with TRBJ1-2; D unclear. Trimming removed 10 bases at V and 8 bases at J, with 11 bases between. Germline V gene sequence: CDR1 MDHEN, CDR2 SYDVKM. The CDR3 is made up of 10 amino acids. The CDR3 bases are TGTGCCATCTGGACGGGAGGCTACACCTTC. It yields the protein CAIWTGGYTF.

This clone was observed a single time. The chain is built from TRBV2 and TRBJ2-3; 9 bases are shared with TRBD2. This CDR3 comprises 14 residues. V lost 4 bases and J lost 6; bases outside the gene matches: 5. Per germline, CDR1 SNHLY and CDR2 FYNNEI. In DNA form, the CDR3 reads TGTGCCAGCAGTGGGGCGGGAGGGTTGGATACGCAGTATTTT. It codes for CASSGAGGLDTQYF.

This clone was observed once. This chain uses TRBV27 with TRBJ2-7, with TRBD1 matching over 10 bases. Germline CDR1 reads MNHEY; CDR2 reads SMNVEV (reference sequence). V lost 7 bases, J lost 4 bases, and 4 bases stayed unmatched. CDR3 size: 13 residues. DNA for the CDR3: TGTGCCAGCAAGACAGGGGGCGCGTACGAGCAGTACTTC. Translation: CASKTGGAYEQYF.

The chain has TRBV4-2 and TRBJ2-1; TRBD1 might be the D (6 bases). Germline V gene lookup returns CDR1 LGHNA and CDR2 YNFKEQ. Trimming cost V 7 bases and J 8 bases, with 12 bases left between them. The CDR3 length is 12 residues. Here the CDR3 DNA reads TGTGCCAGCACCTCAGGGGTTCATGAGCAGTTCTTC. It translates to CASTSGVHEQFF.

V usage is TRBV30 and J usage is TRBJ2-4; D is uncertain. The V end was cut by 4 bases, the J end by 3 bases, with 10 bases between. This CDR3 comprises 13 residues. The germline gives CDR1 GTSNPN, CDR2 SVGIG (reference sequence). The CDR3 loop is CAWNRRSKNIQYF. The CDR3 DNA reads as TGTGCCTGGAATAGGAGAAGCAAAAACATTCAGTACTTC.